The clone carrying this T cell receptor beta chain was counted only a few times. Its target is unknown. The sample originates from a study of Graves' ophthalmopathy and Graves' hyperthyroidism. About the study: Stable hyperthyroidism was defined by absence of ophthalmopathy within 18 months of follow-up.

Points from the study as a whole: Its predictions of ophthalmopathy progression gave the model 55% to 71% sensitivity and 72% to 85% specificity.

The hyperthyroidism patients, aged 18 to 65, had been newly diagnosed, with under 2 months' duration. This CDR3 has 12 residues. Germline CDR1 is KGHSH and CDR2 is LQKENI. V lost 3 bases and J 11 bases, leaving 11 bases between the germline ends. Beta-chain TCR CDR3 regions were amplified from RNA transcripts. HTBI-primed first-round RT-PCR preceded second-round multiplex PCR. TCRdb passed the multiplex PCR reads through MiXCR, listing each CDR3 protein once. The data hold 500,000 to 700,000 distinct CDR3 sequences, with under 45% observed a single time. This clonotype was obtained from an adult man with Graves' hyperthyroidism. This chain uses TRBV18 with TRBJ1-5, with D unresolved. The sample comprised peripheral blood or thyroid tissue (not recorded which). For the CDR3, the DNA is TGTGCCAGCTCACCCGAAGGAGGAGCCCAGCATTTT. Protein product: CASSPEGGAQHF.